This TCR beta chain was identified in a study of T-cell reconstitution after alpha-beta-depleted transplantation in children. Unique molecular identifiers were incorporated during preparation of the TCRbeta library. TCRdb reprocessed the PCR reads with MiXCR, giving one entry per CDR3 protein. Of hundreds of thousands of distinct CDR3 sequences listed, approximately 16% are singletons. Germline-derived CDR1 and CDR2 are MGHDK and SYGVNS. The V and J ends lost 7 bases and 3 bases respectively, with 9 bases between them. The CDR3 contains 13 residues. The genes are TRBV25-1 and TRBJ2-2; a possible D gene is TRBD1 (6 bases). This specimen consisted of PBMCs from the stem cell graft donor, obtained from the stem cell graft. The source is a human donor who donated a stem cell graft to a child with acute lymphoblastic leukemia. The chain's CDR3 is CASTDSYTGELFF. The CDR3 DNA reads as TGTGCCAGCACGGACAGTTACACCGGGGAGCTGTTTTTT.